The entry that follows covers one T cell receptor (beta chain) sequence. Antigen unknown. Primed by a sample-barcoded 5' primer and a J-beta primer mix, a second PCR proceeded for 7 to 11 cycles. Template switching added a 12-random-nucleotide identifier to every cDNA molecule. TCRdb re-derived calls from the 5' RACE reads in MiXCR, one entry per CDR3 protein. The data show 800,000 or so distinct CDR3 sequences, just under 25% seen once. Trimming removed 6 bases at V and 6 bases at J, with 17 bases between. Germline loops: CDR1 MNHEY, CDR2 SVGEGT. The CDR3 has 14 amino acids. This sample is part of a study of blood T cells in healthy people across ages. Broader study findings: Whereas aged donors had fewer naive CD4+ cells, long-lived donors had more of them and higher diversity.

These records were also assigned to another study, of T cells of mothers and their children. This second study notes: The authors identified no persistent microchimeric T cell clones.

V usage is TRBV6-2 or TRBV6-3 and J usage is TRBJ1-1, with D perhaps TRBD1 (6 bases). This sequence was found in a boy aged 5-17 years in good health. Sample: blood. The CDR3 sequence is CASRTGGPEPEAFF. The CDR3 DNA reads TGTGCCAGCAGAACGGGGGGGCCGGAACCTGAAGCTTTCTTT.